A selection of T cell receptor beta chains follows, all from one sample in a study of blood T cell repertoires in COVID-19. Assay: immunoSEQ multiplex PCR; the TCRdb copy retains only in-frame clones and omits some. The sample consists of 35,000 to 40,000 clones, 87% of them appearing once. Sequenced: peripheral blood. The receptor source for this set is a man in his sixties with COVID-19, enrolled during active disease. Both conserved end residues are part of each CDR3. Each record gives: CDR3 length, V gene, clone size, D gene, J gene, CDR3 DNA, CDR3 protein. A D gene is named only where the DNA matches it firmly. Not all rows give a size; the values are once, few, many and, for expanded clones, a class.

len: 12; v_gene: TRBV28; abundance: -; d_gene: -; j_gene: TRBJ1-4; CDR3nt: TGTGCCAGCACAGGGCTTAATGAAAAACTGTTTTTT; CDR3aa: CASTGLNEKLFF
len: 14; v_gene: TRBV19; abundance: -; d_gene: -; j_gene: TRBJ1-6; CDR3nt: TGTGCCAGTAACCAGAGGGAGGTTAATTCACCCCTCCACTTT; CDR3aa: CASNQREVNSPLHF
len: 12; v_gene: TRBV28; abundance: -; d_gene: -; j_gene: TRBJ1-4; CDR3nt: TGTGCCACCCAGTCCCTTAATGAAAAACTGTTTTTT; CDR3aa: CATQSLNEKLFF
len: 14; v_gene: TRBV6-5; abundance: once; d_gene: -; j_gene: TRBJ2-1; CDR3nt: TGTGCCAGCAGTTACTCGATGAGGCGGGGTGAGCAGTTCTTC; CDR3aa: CASSYSMRRGEQFF
len: 13; v_gene: TRBV10-3; abundance: -; d_gene: -; j_gene: TRBJ2-7; CDR3nt: TGTGCCATCAGTGAGTCCCAGAACTACGAGCAGTACTTC; CDR3aa: CAISESQNYEQYF
len: 14; v_gene: TRBV7-9; abundance: -; d_gene: TRBD1; j_gene: TRBJ1-2; CDR3nt: TGTGCCAGCAGCGTAGACAGGGGGCCTCTCGGCTACACCTTC; CDR3aa: CASSVDRGPLGYTF
len: 11; v_gene: TRBV7-9; abundance: -; d_gene: -; j_gene: TRBJ2-7; CDR3nt: TGTGCCAGCAGCTTAGTCGGGGAGCAGTACTTC; CDR3aa: CASSLVGEQYF
len: 13; v_gene: TRBV6-5; abundance: -; d_gene: TRBD1; j_gene: TRBJ2-7; CDR3nt: TGTGCCAGCAGCTCGACAGGGGGCGACGAGCAGTACTTC; CDR3aa: CASSSTGGDEQYF
len: 16; v_gene: TRBV24-1; abundance: few; d_gene: -; j_gene: TRBJ2-7; CDR3nt: TGTGCCACCAGTGATTTCCCCGACCGCGGCTCCTACGAGCAGTACTTC; CDR3aa: CATSDFPDRGSYEQYF
len: 18; v_gene: TRBV24-1; abundance: -; d_gene: -; j_gene: TRBJ2-2; CDR3nt: TGTGCCACCAGTGAGGGGCCCGGACAGACCTGGAACACCGGGGAGCTGTTTTTT; CDR3aa: CATSEGPGQTWNTGELFF
len: 13; v_gene: TRBV29-1; abundance: once; d_gene: -; j_gene: TRBJ1-1; CDR3nt: TGCAGCGGTTGGAGGGGCGCAAACACTGAAGCTTTCTTT; CDR3aa: CSGWRGANTEAFF
len: 12; v_gene: TRBV30; abundance: -; d_gene: -; j_gene: TRBJ1-2; CDR3nt: TGTGCCTTACCGACAGGTAGATATGGCTACACCTTC; CDR3aa: CALPTGRYGYTF
len: 15; v_gene: TRBV19; abundance: -; d_gene: -; j_gene: TRBJ2-7; CDR3nt: TGTGCCAGTAGTAGCCCGGGAGAGACCACCTACGAGCAGTACTTC; CDR3aa: CASSSPGETTYEQYF
len: 16; v_gene: TRBV24-1; abundance: -; d_gene: TRBD1; j_gene: TRBJ2-2; CDR3nt: TGTGCCACCAGTGATCGCCTTAGGACAGGGACCGGGGAGCTGTTTTTT; CDR3aa: CATSDRLRTGTGELFF
len: 18; v_gene: TRBV6-1; abundance: -; d_gene: -; j_gene: TRBJ1-1; CDR3nt: TGTGCCAGCAGTGTTGCCATTGGGGGGGTCGAAATGAACACTGAAGCTTTCTTT; CDR3aa: CASSVAIGGVEMNTEAFF
len: 13; v_gene: TRBV2; abundance: once; d_gene: TRBD1; j_gene: TRBJ1-5; CDR3nt: TGTGCCAGCAGTGAAGGGCAGGGGGAGCCCCAGCATTTT; CDR3aa: CASSEGQGEPQHF
len: 16; v_gene: TRBV5-1; abundance: once; d_gene: -; j_gene: TRBJ2-3; CDR3nt: TGCGCCAGCAGCTTGGCCGTGCTAGCGAGCACAGATACGCAGTATTTT; CDR3aa: CASSLAVLASTDTQYF
len: 17; v_gene: TRBV5-5; abundance: -; d_gene: -; j_gene: TRBJ1-4; CDR3nt: TGTGCCAGCAGCACCAGCCCGACAGAGGCAACTAATGAAAAACTGTTTTTT; CDR3aa: CASSTSPTEATNEKLFF
len: 13; v_gene: TRBV6-1; abundance: few; d_gene: -; j_gene: TRBJ1-1; CDR3nt: TGTGCCAGCAGTGAAGGCGGGAACACTGAAGCTTTCTTT; CDR3aa: CASSEGGNTEAFF
len: 13; v_gene: TRBV7-2; abundance: -; d_gene: TRBD1; j_gene: TRBJ2-7; CDR3nt: TGTGCCAGCAGCTCTACAGGGGAATACGAGCAGTACTTC; CDR3aa: CASSSTGEYEQYF
len: 15; v_gene: TRBV5-4; abundance: -; d_gene: TRBD1; j_gene: TRBJ1-2; CDR3nt: TGTGCCAGCAGCGCGGGGACAGGCCCCTACTATGGCTACACCTTC; CDR3aa: CASSAGTGPYYGYTF
len: 14; v_gene: TRBV27; abundance: -; d_gene: -; j_gene: TRBJ1-4; CDR3nt: TGTGCCAGCAGTTTCTGGCAGGGAAATGAAAAACTGTTTTTT; CDR3aa: CASSFWQGNEKLFF
len: 14; v_gene: TRBV11-2; abundance: few; d_gene: -; j_gene: TRBJ1-5; CDR3nt: TGTGCCAGCAGCCTCCGGACGGAGGATCAGCCCCAGCATTTT; CDR3aa: CASSLRTEDQPQHF
len: 15; v_gene: TRBV5-8; abundance: -; d_gene: TRBD1; j_gene: TRBJ2-1; CDR3nt: TGTGCCAGCAGCGCCGGGACAGGCCGATACAATGAGCAGTTCTTC; CDR3aa: CASSAGTGRYNEQFF
len: 12; v_gene: TRBV28; abundance: few; d_gene: -; j_gene: TRBJ2-7; CDR3nt: TGTGCCAGCAGTTTGGACAGCTACGAGCAGTACTTC; CDR3aa: CASSLDSYEQYF